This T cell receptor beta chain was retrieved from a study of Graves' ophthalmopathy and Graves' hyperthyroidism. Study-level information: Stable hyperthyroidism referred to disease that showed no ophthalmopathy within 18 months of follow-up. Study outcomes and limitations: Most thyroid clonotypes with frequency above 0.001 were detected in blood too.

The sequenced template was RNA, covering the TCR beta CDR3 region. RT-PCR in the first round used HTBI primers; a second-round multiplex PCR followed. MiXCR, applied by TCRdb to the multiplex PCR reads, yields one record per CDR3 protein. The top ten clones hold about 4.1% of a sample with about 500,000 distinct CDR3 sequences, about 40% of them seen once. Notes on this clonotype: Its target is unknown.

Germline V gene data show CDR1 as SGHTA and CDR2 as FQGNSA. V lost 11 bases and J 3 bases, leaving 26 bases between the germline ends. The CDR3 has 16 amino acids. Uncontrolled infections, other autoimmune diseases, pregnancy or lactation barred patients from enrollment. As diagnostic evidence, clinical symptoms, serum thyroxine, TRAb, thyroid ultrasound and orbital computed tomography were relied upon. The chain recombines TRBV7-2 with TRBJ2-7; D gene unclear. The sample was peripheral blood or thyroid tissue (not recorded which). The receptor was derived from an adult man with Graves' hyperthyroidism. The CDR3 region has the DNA TGTGCCTGGAGTGTTGGAACAGCAAAAGCTAACTACGAGCAGTACTTC. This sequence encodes CAWSVGTAKANYEQYF.